A single sample is the source of the 8 T cell receptor beta chains below, sequenced in a study of STAT5B mutations in CD4+ large granular lymphocyte leukemia. Produced via immunoSEQ multiplex PCR; TCRdb's table is partial and in-frame only. The data show around 24,000 clones, less than 80% seen once. Sequencing input: CD4+ T cells from blood buffy coats. The source of these receptors is a human donor in good health.

The chain has TRBV4-2 and TRBJ2-7, with 8 bases identical to TRBD2. This CDR3 is built from 19 residues. The germline V gene encodes CDR1 LGHNA and CDR2 YNFKEQ. Trimming removed 1 base from V and 5 bases from J; junction bases left unmatched: 19. This CDR3 is CASSQAIVHTGGPRDEQYF. DNA of the CDR3: TGTGCCAGCAGCCAAGCTATTGTCCATACGGGGGGGCCGAGAGACGAGCAGTACTTC.

The count of this clone is one. The J gene is TRBJ2-3, the V gene TRBV9, with 15 bases fitting TRBD2. Losses at the gene ends were 1 base for V and 7 bases for J; bases not matched to a gene: 7. In germline, CDR1 is SGDLS, CDR2 YYNGEE. This CDR3 comprises 17 residues. CDR3 nucleotides: TGTGCCAGCAGCGTATCCGGGACTAGCGGGGGGATTCATACGCAGTATTTT. Translating it yields CASSVSGTSGGIHTQYF.

The CDR3 bases are TGTGCCAGCACTTTGACAGGGGGTACTGAAGCTTTCTTT. Its translation: CASTLTGGTEAFF. The chain uses TRBV2 and TRBJ1-1; 9 positions match TRBD1. This CDR3 comprises 13 residues. The germline CDR1 and CDR2 sequences are SNHLY and FYNNEI. With 7 bases clipped from V and 5 bases from J, the junction kept 5 bases outside the gene matches.

This clone was recorded only once. The genes are TRBV18 and TRBJ2-2, with D perhaps TRBD1 (6 bases). Germline CDR1 and CDR2: KGHSH and LQKENI. This CDR3 comprises 16 residues. The V end lost 1 base, the J end lost 6 bases, and 15 bases lay between the germline ends. The CDR3: CASSPRNRVGAGELFF. The DNA for the CDR3 is TGTGCCAGCTCACCACGGAACAGGGTGGGCGCCGGGGAGCTGTTTTTT.

The table lists this clone with a few counts. The chain combines TRBV28 with TRBJ2-7; 10 positions match TRBD1. J was trimmed by 5 bases and V by 5 bases; bases with no gene match: 9. In germline, CDR1 is MDHEN, CDR2 SYDVKM. The CDR3 totals 15 residues. The CDR3 sequence is CASSPTVGTGDEQYF. The DNA for the CDR3 is TGTGCCAGCAGTCCGACCGTCGGGACAGGGGACGAGCAGTACTTC. The whole variable domain, filled in from reference TRBV28 and TRBJ2-7, reads DVKVTQSSRYLVKRTGEKVFLECVQDMDHENMFWYRQDPGLGLRLIYFSYDVKMKEKGDIPEGYSVSREKKERFSLILESASTNQTSMYLCASSPTVGTGDEQYFGPGTRLTVT.

This clone was seen only a few times. The V call is TRBV9, the J call TRBJ1-5, with TRBD1 matching 11 bases. The CDR3 loop spans 15 amino acids. V lost 3 bases, J lost 4 bases, and 3 bases stayed unmatched. The germline V gene has CDR1 SGDLS and CDR2 YYNGEE. The CDR3 sequence: CASSAGQGGNQPQHF. The CDR3 coding sequence is TGTGCCAGCAGCGCGGGACAGGGGGGAAATCAGCCCCAGCATTTT.

This chain uses TRBV19 with TRBJ2-3; D may correspond to TRBD1 or TRBD2 (5 bases each). Trimming cost V 6 bases and J 0 bases, with 10 bases left between them. Germline loops: CDR1 LNHDA, CDR2 SQIVND (reference sequence). This CDR3 spans 14 amino acids. The DNA for the CDR3 is TGTGCCAGTAGCCCGGGACCCAGCACAGATACGCAGTATTTT. This gives the protein CASSPGPSTDTQYF.

The V call is TRBV4-2, the J call TRBJ2-5; D might be TRBD2 (5 bases). With the DNA end fitting TRBJ2-7 better, the J assignment may be wrong. The CDR3 spans 15 residues. The germline V gene encodes CDR1 LGHNA and CDR2 YNFKEQ. CDR3 DNA sequence: TGTGCCAGCAGCCAGGAGACTAAGCTTGTCTACGAGCAGTACTTC. Translation gives CASSQETKLVYEQYF.